This T cell receptor (beta chain) derives from a study of cytomegalovirus exposure and HLA in healthy donors. The study's findings and limits: Confirmation in vitro established that a few CMV-associated chains were specific for CMV antigens.

On this clone: Its antigen is not identified.

CDR1 SGDLS and CDR2 YYNGEE come from the germline V gene. CDR3 length equals 15 residues. Trimming removed 4 bases from V and 4 bases from J, with 12 bases in between. Data came from immunoSEQ multiplex PCR; TCRdb stores just in-frame clones and leaves some out. The sample yields some 170,000 clones, just under 90% seen once. Material for sequencing was PBMCs. This sequence originates from a woman aged 30 to 39 in good health and CMV-seronegative. The chain recombines TRBV9 with TRBJ1-6; D is undetermined. The CDR3 DNA reads TGTGCCAGCAGCCCCGCTGAGGTGTATAATTCACCCCTCCACTTT. Amino acid sequence: CASSPAEVYNSPLHF.